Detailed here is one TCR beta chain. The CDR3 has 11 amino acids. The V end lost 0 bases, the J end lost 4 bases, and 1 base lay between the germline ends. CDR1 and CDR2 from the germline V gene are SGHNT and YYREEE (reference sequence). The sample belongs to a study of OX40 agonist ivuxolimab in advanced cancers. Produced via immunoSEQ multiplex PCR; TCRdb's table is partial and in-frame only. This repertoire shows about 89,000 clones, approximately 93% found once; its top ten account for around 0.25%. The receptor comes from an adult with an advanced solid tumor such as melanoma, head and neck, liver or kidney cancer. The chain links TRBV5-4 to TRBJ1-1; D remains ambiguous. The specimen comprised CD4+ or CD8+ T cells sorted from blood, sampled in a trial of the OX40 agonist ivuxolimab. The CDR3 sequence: CASSLGTEAFF. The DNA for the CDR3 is TGTGCCAGCAGCTTGGGCACTGAAGCTTTCTTT.